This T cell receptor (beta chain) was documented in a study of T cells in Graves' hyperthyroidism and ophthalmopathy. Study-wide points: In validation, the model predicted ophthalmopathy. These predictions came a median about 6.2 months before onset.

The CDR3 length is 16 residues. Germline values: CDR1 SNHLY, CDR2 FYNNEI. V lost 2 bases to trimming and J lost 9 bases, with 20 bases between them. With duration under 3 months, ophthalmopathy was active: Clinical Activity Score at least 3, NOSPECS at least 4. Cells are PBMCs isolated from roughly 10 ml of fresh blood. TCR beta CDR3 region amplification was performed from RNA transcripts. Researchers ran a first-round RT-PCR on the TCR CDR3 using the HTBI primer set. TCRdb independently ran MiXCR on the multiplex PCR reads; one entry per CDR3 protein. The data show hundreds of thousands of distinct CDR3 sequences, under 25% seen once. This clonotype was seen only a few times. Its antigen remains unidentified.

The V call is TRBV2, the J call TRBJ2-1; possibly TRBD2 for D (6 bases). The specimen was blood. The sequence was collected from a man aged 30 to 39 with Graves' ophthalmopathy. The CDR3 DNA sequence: TGTGCCAGCAGTGAACAACGGGAGAGGGTTGTTTTTGAGCAGTTCTTC. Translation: CASSEQRERVVFEQFF.